At least ten counts were recorded for the clone carrying this T cell receptor beta chain. No antigen is known for it. The study left out patients who had uncontrolled infection, other autoimmune disease, pregnancy or lactation. From RNA transcripts, TCR beta CDR3 regions were amplified. A set of HTBI primers served as the primers for a first-round RT-PCR of the TCR CDR3. TCRdb processed the multiplex PCR reads anew with MiXCR; each CDR3 protein has one entry. The table includes some 200,000 distinct CDR3 sequences, 15% to 20% detected once. The data originate from a study of T cells in Graves' hyperthyroidism and ophthalmopathy. Study overall: Any treatment followed the collection of peripheral blood at initial diagnosis. Overall study findings and caveats: Ophthalmopathy onset followed model prediction by a median around 6.9 months. Blood also held most thyroid clonotypes expanded beyond 0.001.

The source of this sequence is a man aged 45-65 years with Graves' hyperthyroidism. The material sequenced was blood.

DNA for the CDR3: TGTGCCTGGAGCGATCTTGAGGGAAACCAGCCCCAGCATTTT. Translated: CAWSDLEGNQPQHF. V gene TRBV30 combines with J gene TRBJ1-5; D remains unclear. The CDR3 has 14 residues. Looked up from germline, CDR1 is GTSNPN and CDR2 is SVGIG (reference sequence). V was cut by 3 bases and J by 7 bases, with 16 bases left in between.